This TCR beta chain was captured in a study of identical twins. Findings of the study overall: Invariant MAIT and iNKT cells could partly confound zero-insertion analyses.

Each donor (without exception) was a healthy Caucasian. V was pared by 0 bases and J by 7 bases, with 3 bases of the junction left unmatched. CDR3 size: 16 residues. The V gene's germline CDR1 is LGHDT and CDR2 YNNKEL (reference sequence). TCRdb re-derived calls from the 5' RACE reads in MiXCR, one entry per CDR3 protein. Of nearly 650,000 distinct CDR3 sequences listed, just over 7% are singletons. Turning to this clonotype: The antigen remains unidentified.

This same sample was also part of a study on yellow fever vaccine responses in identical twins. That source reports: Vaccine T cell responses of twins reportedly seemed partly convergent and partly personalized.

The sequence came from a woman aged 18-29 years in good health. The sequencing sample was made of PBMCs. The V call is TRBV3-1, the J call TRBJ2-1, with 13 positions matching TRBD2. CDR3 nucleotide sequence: TGTGCCAGCAGCCAAGACTTACTAGCGGGGGGGAATGAGCAGTTCTTC. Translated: CASSQDLLAGGNEQFF.